A selection of T cell receptor beta chains follows, all from one sample in a study of ipilimumab plus nivolumab after autologous stem cell transplantation. Libraries were prepared by immunoSEQ multiplex PCR; TCRdb keeps only in-frame clonotypes and omits some of them. The table includes some 45,000 clones, around nine tenths detected once. Here the sequenced sample was PBMCs, taken in a trial of ipilimumab plus nivolumab as post-transplant consolidation. The source of these receptors is a male donor with multiple myeloma. Each CDR3 is given with its conserved first and last residue. Clone size, where shown, is once, few, many, or a class for clones that have expanded.

- TRBV4-1 CASSQDVGQGSEKLFF
- TRBV30 CAYGGAQQPQHF
once TRBV7-3 CASSPNTGELFF
- TRBV9 CASSRTLWNTEAFF
once TRBV7-2 CASSRQGGNSNQPQHF
- TRBV9 CASSQSIFSGADGELFF
few TRBV6-1 CASTQSGRAGRGYTF
once TRBV2 CASSFPEGQPQHF
- TRBV18 CASSPASAQNTEAFF
- TRBV30 CAWSTGPEAFF
- TRBV10-3 CAISEQGHSGANVLTF
- TRBV6-1 CASSEQASSSYEQYF
- TRBV18 CASSPPVLDTQYF
- TRBV9 CASSPQAGGYEQYF
- TRBV18 CASSPSSGRITGELFF
- TRBV11-2 CASSPTGLGDEQYF
- TRBV5-1 CASSLDGSQETQYF
few TRBV7-8 CASSLRRDTSNQPQHF
- TRBV6-1 CASSELGSSGYTF
once TRBV7-6 CASSSPPGQGTHEQYF
- TRBV30 CAWGGESNQPQHF
few TRBV2 CASSGGGIGNQPQHF
- TRBV6-5 CASRASSSYEQYF
- TRBV19 CASSMGALSYEQYF
few TRBV30 CAWKRDSEAFF
- TRBV5-1 CASSPSPGPAEKQYF
- TRBV7-3 CASSFGQGYGYTF
- TRBV28 CATKPGGAGSNQPQHF
- TRBV10-3 CAIRGRQANYGYTF
- TRBV7-8 CASSLVWESEAFF
once TRBV29-1 CSVGGTRLSYNEQFF
- TRBV5-1 CASSLAAGSGANVLTF
- TRBV6-4 CASSGTENQPQHF
- TRBV10-3 CAISLQVVTGELFF
- TRBV11-2 CASSSNAGNTDTQYF
- TRBV7-2 CASSLADQTASPQHF
few TRBV2 CATTRDLNTEAFF
- TRBV5-1 CASSLEIAKNIQYF
- TRBV5-8 CASSRSGGRNTGELFF
- TRBV2 CASSGQNTGELFF
- TRBV18 CASSPRLAGEVYNEQFF
- TRBV25-1 CASTDRTGLASTDTQYF
- TRBV6-6 CASSYLYREGSPLHF
- TRBV30 CASPGAGYGYTF
few TRBV5-1 CASSSPSGGETQYF
- TRBV19 CASSPTGGFGGYTF
- TRBV6-6 CASSWGATGNTIYF
- TRBV7-9 CASTLRGSNSGNTIYF
- TRBV6-5 CASSLSGGSNEKLFF
- TRBV28 CASSYGTSQYF
- TRBV2 CASTPDSGQPQHF